This record concerns one T cell receptor (beta chain) sequence. The CDR3 contains 14 residues. In germline, CDR1 is KGHSH, CDR2 LQKENI. Deletions cut 0 bases from V and 10 bases from J, with 15 bases between. These data originate in a study of cytomegalovirus exposure and HLA in healthy donors. This PCR relied on a set of 60 Vbeta primers and 13 Jbeta primers. The data were produced by immunoSEQ multiplex PCR, yet TCRdb's version contains in-frame clones alone and is incomplete. This sample has approximately 150,000 clones, with 68% found just once. The sequenced sample consisted of PBMCs. The receptor's source is a man in his sixties in good health and CMV-seronegative. The chain joins TRBV18 to TRBJ1-2; maybe TRBD1 (6 bases). The CDR3 DNA follows: TGTGCCAGCTCACCACCGATGGACAGACAGGACTACACCTTC. This translates into CASSPPMDRQDYTF.